This T cell receptor beta chain was documented in a study of OX40 agonist ivuxolimab in advanced cancers. Whole-study context: Patients were given ivuxolimab, an antibody that agonizes OX40 (CD134).

V was pared by 10 bases and J by 7 bases, with 15 bases between. Germline V gene data show CDR1 as WSHSY and CDR2 as SAAADI. The CDR3 is 12 amino acids. Blood was sampled at baseline, cycle 4 day 1, and cycle 7 day 1. Clones were sequenced by immunoSEQ multiplex PCR, and TCRdb holds only the in-frame ones, with some missing. The profile shows approximately 58,000 clones, 79% of them singletons. J is TRBJ2-3 and V is TRBV10-2; D is ambiguous. Sequences were derived from CD4+ or CD8+ T cells sorted from blood, sampled in a trial of the OX40 agonist ivuxolimab. The sequence derives from an adult with an advanced solid tumor such as melanoma, head and neck, liver or kidney cancer. The CDR3 nucleotides read TGCGCCACCTTCTCGGAGCAAAATACGCAGTATTTT. Its protein is CATFSEQNTQYF.